What follows is one T cell receptor (beta chain) and its context. Within the sample, other DNA sequences also encode this same CDR3. This record comes from a study of shared clonotypes between healthy human individuals. At deep level, the assay was performed. This table comes from immunoSEQ multiplex PCR, and its TCRdb copy is limited to in-frame clones, with some not included. This table holds roughly 1,500,000 clones, 95% to 99% found once. This CDR3 comprises 13 residues. The germline V gene has CDR1 SGHNT and CDR2 YYREEE (reference sequence). Trimming removed 1 base at V and 8 bases at J, with 9 bases between.

The chain links TRBV5-4 to TRBJ1-4, with D perhaps TRBD1 (5 bases). What was sequenced was naive CD4+ T cells sorted from blood. Subset defined: CD45RA+ positively selected. The clonotype comes from a young man in good health. CDR3 region: CASSLSGNEKLFF. CDR3 sequence (DNA): TGTGCCAGCAGCTTGTCAGGGAACGAAAAACTGTTTTTT.